The 30 T cell receptor beta chains below come from one sample, sequenced in a study of technical replicates of blood from a few donors. This table comes from immunoSEQ multiplex PCR, and its TCRdb copy is limited to in-frame clones, with some not included. Of about 100,000 clones detected, roughly 95% appear once; the ten largest clones hold approximately 0.38%. The source material was T cells isolated from PBMCs. The receptors come from a human donor in good health.

The gene calls are TRBV7-6 and TRBJ2-1; D is unresolved. CDR1 and CDR2 from the germline V gene are SGHVS and FNYEAQ. Trimming took off 1 base at V and 7 bases at J, with 5 bases between the two ends. This CDR3 is built from 12 residues. The CDR3 loop reads CASSLVGNEQFF. In DNA, the CDR3 is TGTGCCAGCAGCTTAGTCGGGAATGAGCAGTTCTTC.

J is TRBJ2-2 and V is TRBV19; the D is unclear. Germline V gene lookup returns CDR1 LNHDA and CDR2 SQIVND (reference sequence). The CDR3 length is 16 residues. V lost 4 bases and J lost 2, with 14 bases in between. CDR3 loop: CASSKVSDANTGELFF. The CDR3 region has the DNA TGTGCCAGTAGTAAAGTAAGCGACGCAAACACCGGGGAGCTGTTTTTT.

The chain employs TRBV27 and TRBJ2-1, with 7 positions matching TRBD2. Germline V gene sequence: CDR1 MNHEY, CDR2 SMNVEV (reference sequence). V lost 4 bases, J lost 7 bases, and 4 bases stayed unmatched. CDR3 length equals 13 residues. The chain's CDR3 is CASSWTSRNEQFF. For the CDR3, the DNA is TGTGCCAGCAGTTGGACTAGTCGAAATGAGCAGTTCTTC.

CDR3 coding DNA: TGTGCCAGCTATGCGAACAGGGCCGTGGAAGGCTACACCTTC. This encodes CASYANRAVEGYTF. This rearrangement joins TRBV6-5 to TRBJ1-2; D might be TRBD1 (6 bases). Trimming removed 8 bases at V and 8 bases at J, with 21 bases between. From germline, CDR1 is MNHEY and CDR2 SVGAGI. The CDR3 length is 14 residues.

This rearrangement joins TRBV10-3 to TRBJ1-4; D not resolved. This CDR3 is built from 16 residues. Germline loops: CDR1 ENHRY, CDR2 SYGVKD. V lost 0 bases and J lost 6, with 14 bases in between. The CDR3 coding sequence is TGTGCCATCAGTGAGTCCCTCGGGGAAAGGGATGAAAAACTGTTTTTT. Its translation is CAISESLGERDEKLFF.

The chain combines TRBV10-1 with TRBJ2-2, with D perhaps TRBD1 (5 bases). Germline V gene sequence: CDR1 WNHNN, CDR2 SYGVQD (reference sequence). V was cut by 4 bases and J by 4 bases, with 7 bases left in between. The length of the CDR3 is 13 residues. The CDR3 sequence is CASSAQGTGELFF. The CDR3, as DNA: TGCGCCAGCAGTGCCCAGGGCACCGGGGAGCTGTTTTTT.

V usage is TRBV6-6 and J usage is TRBJ1-4; TRBD1 aligns across 7 bases. The CDR3 contains 14 residues. Germline V gene data show CDR1 as MNHNY and CDR2 as SVGAGI (reference sequence). V shed 7 bases, J shed 5 bases, and the junction held 7 bases outside the gene matches. In nucleotides, the CDR3 is TGTGCCAGCAATACAGGGACAGACAATGAAAAACTGTTTTTT. It codes for CASNTGTDNEKLFF.

V gene TRBV15 combines with J gene TRBJ1-4; 7 bases line up with TRBD1. V trimming: 1 base; J trimming: 8 bases; junction bases outside the gene matches: 4. The CDR3 is 14 residues long. Germline V gene data show CDR1 as LNHNV and CDR2 as YYDKDF (reference sequence). The CDR3 DNA sequence: TGTGCCACCAGCAGAGGGACAGGAGAAGAAAAACTGTTTTTT. Protein product: CATSRGTGEEKLFF.

The rearrangement uses TRBV18 and TRBJ2-7; 7 nucleotides match TRBD2. J was trimmed by 4 bases and V by 2 bases; bases with no gene match: 5. The CDR3 extends over 14 amino acids. CDR1 and CDR2 from the germline V gene are KGHSH and LQKENI. CDR3 DNA: TGTGCCAGCTCACCAGGGGGGGGTTCATACGAGCAGTACTTC. Translated, it gives CASSPGGGSYEQYF.

This clone was seen only a few times. The chain links TRBV19 to TRBJ2-1; 7 bases align to TRBD2. The CDR3 length is 16 residues. Germline V lookup: CDR1 LNHDA, CDR2 SQIVND (reference sequence). V lost 5 bases, J lost 6 bases, and 13 bases stayed unmatched. The DNA for the CDR3 is TGTGCCAGTAGTTTTCGGCGGGCTAGCGGACGCAATGAGCAGTTCTTC. Residues: CASSFRRASGRNEQFF. The variable domain in full, with the rest retrieved from reference TRBV19 and TRBJ2-1, is DGGITQSPKYLFRKEGQNVTLSCEQNLNHDAMYWYRQDPGQGLRLIYYSQIVNDFQKGDIAEGYSVSREKKESFPLTVTSAQKNPTAFYLCASSFRRASGRNEQFFGPGTRLTVL.

The V call is TRBV2, the J call TRBJ2-7; 10 bases align to TRBD2. The CDR3 is 15 residues long. Germline CDR1 is SNHLY and CDR2 is FYNNEI. V lost 6 bases and J lost 4; bases outside the gene matches: 9. The CDR3: CASSVLAGVGYEQYF. CDR3 in DNA: TGTGCCAGCAGCGTCCTAGCGGGAGTCGGGTACGAGCAGTACTTC. Variable domain in full (rest from reference TRBV2 and TRBJ2-7): EPEVTQTPSHQVTQMGQEVILRCVPISNHLYFYWYRQILGQKVEFLVSFYNNEISEKSEIFDDQFSVERPDGSNFTLKIRSTKLEDSAMYFCASSVLAGVGYEQYFGPGTRLTVT.

The V and J genes are TRBV5-1 and TRBJ2-7; 9 bases map to TRBD1. In germline, CDR1 is SGHRS, CDR2 YFSETQ. Trimming at V came to 4 bases and at J to 3 bases, leaving 8 bases not matched to a gene. This CDR3 contains 15 residues. In DNA form, the CDR3 reads TGCGCCAGCAGCCCCGGGACAGGGTACAGCTACGAGCAGTACTTC. As protein: CASSPGTGYSYEQYF.

The chain couples TRBV7-9 to TRBJ2-1, with 7 bases that match TRBD1. The CDR3 sequence is 12 residues long. CDR1 and CDR2 (germline): SEHNR, FQNEAQ (reference sequence). The J segment lost 8 bases and the V segment lost 5 bases, leaving 3 bases of the junction unmatched. The CDR3 coding sequence is TGTGCCAGCAGCCAGACAGGGTATGAGCAGTTCTTC. Its protein is CASSQTGYEQFF.

V is TRBV15 and J is TRBJ1-5; D not certain. Germline lookup yields CDR1 LNHNV and CDR2 YYDKDF (reference sequence). The CDR3 totals 15 residues. Trimming left V 0 bases short and J 3 bases short, with 9 bases between. The CDR3 loop reads CATSRESELNQPQHF. As DNA, the CDR3 is TGTGCCACCAGCAGAGAAAGCGAGCTCAATCAGCCCCAGCATTTT.

This chain connects TRBV9 to TRBJ2-1; maybe TRBD2 (6 bases). The ends were cut back, 4 bases at V and 6 bases at J, with 14 bases in the middle. The CDR3 spans 14 residues. Germline V gives CDR1 SGDLS, CDR2 YYNGEE. The CDR3 region is CASSPIRGINEQFF. The CDR3 DNA reads TGTGCCAGCAGCCCGATACGGGGGATCAATGAGCAGTTCTTC.

This chain uses TRBV7-3 with TRBJ1-5; unclear D gene. The CDR3 extends over 13 amino acids. V was pared by 2 bases and J by 4 bases, with 6 bases between. Germline V gene lookup returns CDR1 SGHTA and CDR2 FQGTGA. The DNA of the CDR3 is TGTGCCAGCAGCTTAGACATTAATCAGCCCCAGCATTTT. This codes for CASSLDINQPQHF.

The DNA of the CDR3 is TGTGCCATCAGTGAACAGGGGGATGGCTACACCTTC. Amino acid sequence: CAISEQGDGYTF. The chain is built from TRBV10-3 and TRBJ1-2; 8 nucleotides match TRBD1. Per the germline V gene, CDR1 is ENHRY and CDR2 is SYGVKD. The CDR3 contains 12 residues. Unmatched junction bases numbered 0, after V lost 3 bases and J lost 6 bases.

The V call is TRBV28, the J call TRBJ1-4; 7 positions match TRBD1. The CDR3 runs to 16 residues. The J segment lost 7 bases and the V segment lost 6 bases, leaving 14 bases of the junction unmatched. Germline CDR1 is MDHEN and CDR2 is SYDVKM. The CDR3 DNA reads TGTGCCAGCAGCCTATCGACAGGGCCTCTAGGTGAAAAACTGTTTTTT. Its translation is CASSLSTGPLGEKLFF.

Here the CDR3 reads CASSIGGASYGYTF. The CDR3 DNA is TGTGCCAGTAGTATCGGGGGGGCGAGCTATGGCTACACCTTC. The chain couples TRBV19 to TRBJ1-2; D possibly corresponds to TRBD1 (6 bases). Germline V CDR1 and CDR2: LNHDA, SQIVND (reference sequence). The ends were cut back, 3 bases at V and 4 bases at J, with 12 bases in the middle. The CDR3 has 14 residues.

The chain joins TRBV10-2 to TRBJ2-5, with TRBD2 matching over 7 bases. The CDR3 is 13 residues long. From germline, CDR1 is WSHSY and CDR2 SAAADI. Germline trimming cut 4 bases from V and 2 bases from J; bases unmatched to any gene: 1. CDR3: CASSAGRQETQYF. The CDR3, as DNA: TGCGCCAGCAGTGCCGGGAGGCAAGAGACCCAGTACTTC.

V gene TRBV15 combines with J gene TRBJ1-5, with TRBD1 identical over 8 bases. There are 15 residues in the CDR3. Germline CDR1 reads LNHNV; CDR2 reads YYDKDF (reference sequence). V shed 6 bases and J 4 bases; nucleotides not matched to a gene: 8. The CDR3 here is CATRDGQGGNQPQHF. For the CDR3, the DNA is TGTGCCACCAGAGATGGACAGGGAGGGAATCAGCCCCAGCATTTT.

The V gene is TRBV21-1, the J gene TRBJ2-7; the D call of TRBD2 is as the table states it, not checked on the DNA. TRBV21-1 counts as a pseudogene. The CDR3 contains 14 residues. CDR3: CARALYVVRGEQYF. The CDR3 DNA sequence: TGTGCCAGAGCCCTCTATGTAGTAAGAGGGGAGCAGTACTTC.

The genes are TRBV7-9 and TRBJ1-5, with TRBD1 identical over 7 bases. This CDR3 spans 14 amino acids. The germline gives CDR1 SEHNR, CDR2 FQNEAQ (reference sequence). V shed 6 bases, J shed 6 bases, and the junction held 8 bases outside the gene matches. This chain's CDR3 is CASRRDSPTQPQHF. CDR3 sequence (DNA): TGTGCCAGCAGGCGGGACAGTCCGACTCAGCCCCAGCATTTT.

The chain employs TRBV19 and TRBJ2-1; 7 nucleotides agree with TRBD2. Germline V CDR1 and CDR2: LNHDA, SQIVND (reference sequence). The CDR3 consists of 14 residues. V lost 3 bases and J lost 2; bases outside the gene matches: 1. This chain's CDR3 is CASSILAAYNEQFF. For the CDR3, the DNA is TGTGCCAGTAGTATTCTAGCGGCCTACAATGAGCAGTTCTTC.

This rearrangement joins TRBV2 to TRBJ1-3; 7 bases are a match to TRBD1. J lost 2 bases, V lost 6 bases, and 4 bases had no gene match. The CDR3 runs to 14 residues. Germline CDR1 reads SNHLY; CDR2 reads FYNNEI. In DNA, the CDR3 is TGTGCCAGCAGCGTACAGGGGACTGGAAACACCATATATTTT. This sequence encodes CASSVQGTGNTIYF.

This clone was observed once. The rearrangement links TRBV29-1 to TRBJ2-1; D might be TRBD1 (6 bases). The ends were cut back, 5 bases at V and 1 base at J, with 21 bases in the middle. Germline V lookup: CDR1 SQVTM, CDR2 ANQGSEA. The CDR3 has 17 amino acids. The CDR3 region is CSVFYLTTGFSYNEQFF. The CDR3 region has the DNA TGCAGCGTTTTCTACCTGACGACAGGTTTTTCCTACAATGAGCAGTTCTTC.

V usage is TRBV27 and J usage is TRBJ1-1; no clear D gene. The CDR3 totals 13 residues. Trimming removed 3 bases from V and 6 bases from J, with 11 bases in between. Germline loops: CDR1 MNHEY, CDR2 SMNVEV (reference sequence). CDR3 sequence reads: CASSFGRGSEAFF. CDR3 coding DNA: TGTGCCAGCAGTTTCGGTAGAGGGTCTGAAGCTTTCTTT.

This chain joins TRBV19 and TRBJ1-4, with unresolved D. Trimming removed 9 bases at V and 0 bases at J, with 17 bases between. Germline CDR1 is LNHDA and CDR2 is SQIVND (reference sequence). The CDR3 is 16 amino acids. This CDR3 reads CASQESLSATNEKLFF. CDR3 sequence (DNA): TGTGCCAGCCAAGAGAGCTTATCGGCAACTAATGAAAAACTGTTTTTT. Full variable domain (outside the CDR3, taken from reference TRBV19 and TRBJ1-4): DGGITQSPKYLFRKEGQNVTLSCEQNLNHDAMYWYRQDPGQGLRLIYYSQIVNDFQKGDIAEGYSVSREKKESFPLTVTSAQKNPTAFYLCASQESLSATNEKLFFGSGTQLSVL.

The chain carries TRBV18 and TRBJ1-5; a weak D match, TRBD1 (6 bases). The V gene's germline CDR1 is KGHSH and CDR2 LQKENI. This CDR3 is built from 17 residues. The V and J ends lost 2 bases and 3 bases respectively, with 17 bases between them. DNA of the CDR3: TGTGCCAGCTCACCAAACGGCCGAGACAGGCCCAATCAGCCCCAGCATTTT. Its protein product is CASSPNGRDRPNQPQHF.

This clone was found a few times. The J gene is TRBJ1-1, the V gene TRBV4-2, with D maybe TRBD1 (5 bases). Looked up from germline, CDR1 is LGHNA and CDR2 is YNFKEQ. CDR3 size: 14 residues. Deletions cut 4 bases from V and 4 bases from J, with 13 bases between. In DNA form, the CDR3 reads TGTGCCAGCAGCCTCGACAGCGATATCACTGAAGCTTTCTTT. Its protein product is CASSLDSDITEAFF.